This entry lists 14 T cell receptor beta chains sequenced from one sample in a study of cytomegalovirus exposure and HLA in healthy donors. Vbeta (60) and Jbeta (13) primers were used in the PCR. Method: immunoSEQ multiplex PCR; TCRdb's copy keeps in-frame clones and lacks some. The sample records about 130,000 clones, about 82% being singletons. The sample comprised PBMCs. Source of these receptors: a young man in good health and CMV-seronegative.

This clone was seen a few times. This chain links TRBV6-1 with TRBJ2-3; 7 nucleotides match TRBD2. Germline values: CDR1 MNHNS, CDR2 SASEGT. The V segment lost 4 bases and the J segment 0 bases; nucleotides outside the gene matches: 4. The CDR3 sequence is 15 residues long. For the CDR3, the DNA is TGTGCCAGCAGTGCCTCAGCGGGGAGCACAGATACGCAGTATTTT. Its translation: CASSASAGSTDTQYF.

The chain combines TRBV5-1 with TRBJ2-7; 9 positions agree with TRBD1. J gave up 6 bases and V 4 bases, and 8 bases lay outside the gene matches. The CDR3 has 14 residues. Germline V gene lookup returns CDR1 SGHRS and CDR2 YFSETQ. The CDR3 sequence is CASSGGQGLGEQYF. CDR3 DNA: TGCGCCAGCAGCGGGGGACAGGGTTTAGGCGAGCAGTACTTC.

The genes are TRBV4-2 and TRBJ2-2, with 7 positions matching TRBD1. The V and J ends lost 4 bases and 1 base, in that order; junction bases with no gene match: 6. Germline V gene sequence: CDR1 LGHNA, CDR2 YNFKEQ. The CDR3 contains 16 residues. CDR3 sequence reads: CASSLAGGQNTGELFF. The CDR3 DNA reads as TGTGCCAGCAGCCTCGCAGGGGGACAGAACACCGGGGAGCTGTTTTTT.

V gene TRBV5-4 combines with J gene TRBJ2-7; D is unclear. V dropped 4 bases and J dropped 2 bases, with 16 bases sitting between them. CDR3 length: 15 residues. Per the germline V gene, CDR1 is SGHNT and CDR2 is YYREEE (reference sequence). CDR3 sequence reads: CASSASGSLTYEQYF. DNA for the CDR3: TGTGCCAGCAGCGCCTCCGGGTCCCTAACCTACGAGCAGTACTTC.

In DNA, the CDR3 is TGCGCCAGCAGCTCGGACAGGAGATCCTACAATGAGCAGTTCTTC. Its translation: CASSSDRRSYNEQFF. This chain links TRBV5-1 with TRBJ2-1; 7 bases agree with TRBD1. Germline V gene data show CDR1 as SGHRS and CDR2 as YFSETQ. The CDR3 is 15 residues long. Trimming took 3 bases from V and 1 from J; bases not matched to a gene: 4.

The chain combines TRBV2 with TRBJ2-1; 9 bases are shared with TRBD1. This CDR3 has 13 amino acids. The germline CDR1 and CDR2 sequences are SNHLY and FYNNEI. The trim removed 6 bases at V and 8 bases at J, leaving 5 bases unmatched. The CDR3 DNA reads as TGTGCCAGCAGCTCCACAGGGGGCGATGAGCAGTTCTTC. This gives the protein CASSSTGGDEQFF.

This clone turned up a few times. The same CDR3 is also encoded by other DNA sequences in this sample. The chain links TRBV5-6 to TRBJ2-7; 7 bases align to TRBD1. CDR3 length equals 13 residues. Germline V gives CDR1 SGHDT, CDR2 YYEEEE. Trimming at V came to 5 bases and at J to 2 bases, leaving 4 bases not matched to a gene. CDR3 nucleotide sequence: TGTGCCAGCAGTCTCGACAGGGCCTACGAGCAGTACTTC. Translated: CASSLDRAYEQYF.

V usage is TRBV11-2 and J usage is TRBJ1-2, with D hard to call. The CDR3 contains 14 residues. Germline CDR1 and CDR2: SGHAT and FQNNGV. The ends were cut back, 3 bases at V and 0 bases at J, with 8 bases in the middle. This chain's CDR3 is CASSFRISNYGYTF. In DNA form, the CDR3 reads TGTGCCAGCAGCTTCAGGATATCTAACTATGGCTACACCTTC.

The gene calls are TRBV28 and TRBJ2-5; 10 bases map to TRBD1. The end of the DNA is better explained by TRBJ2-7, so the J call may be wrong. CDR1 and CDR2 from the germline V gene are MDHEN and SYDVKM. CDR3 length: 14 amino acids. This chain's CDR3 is CASSLRGQGYEQYF. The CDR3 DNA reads TGTGCCAGCAGTTTGAGGGGACAGGGGTACGAGCAGTACTTC.

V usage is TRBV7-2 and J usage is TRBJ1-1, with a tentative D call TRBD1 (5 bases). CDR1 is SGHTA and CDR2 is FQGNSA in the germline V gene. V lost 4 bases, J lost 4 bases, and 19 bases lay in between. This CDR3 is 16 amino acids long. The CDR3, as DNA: TGTGCCAGCAGCTCAAGGACACCGTCCCTGATCACTGAAGCTTTCTTT. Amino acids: CASSSRTPSLITEAFF.

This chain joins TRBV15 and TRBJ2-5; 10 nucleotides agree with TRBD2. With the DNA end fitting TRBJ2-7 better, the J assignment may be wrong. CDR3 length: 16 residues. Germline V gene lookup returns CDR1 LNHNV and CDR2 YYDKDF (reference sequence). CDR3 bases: TGTGCCACCAGCAGCGATAGACTAGCGGGCCACTACGAGCAGTACTTC. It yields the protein CATSSDRLAGHYEQYF.

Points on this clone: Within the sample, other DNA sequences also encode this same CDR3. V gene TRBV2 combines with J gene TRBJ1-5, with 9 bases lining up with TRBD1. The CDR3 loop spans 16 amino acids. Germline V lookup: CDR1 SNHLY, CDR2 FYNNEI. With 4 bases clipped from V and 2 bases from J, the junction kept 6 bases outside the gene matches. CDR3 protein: CASSAQGALGNQPQHF. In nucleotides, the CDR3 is TGTGCCAGCAGTGCACAGGGGGCGCTGGGCAATCAGCCCCAGCATTTT.

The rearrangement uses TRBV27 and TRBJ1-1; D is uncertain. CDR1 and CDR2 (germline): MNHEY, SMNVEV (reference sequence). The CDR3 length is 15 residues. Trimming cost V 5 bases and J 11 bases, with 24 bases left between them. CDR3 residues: CASSPPESARLPAFF. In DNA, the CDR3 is TGTGCCAGCAGTCCACCCGAGTCCGCTAGGCTCCCTGCTTTCTTT.

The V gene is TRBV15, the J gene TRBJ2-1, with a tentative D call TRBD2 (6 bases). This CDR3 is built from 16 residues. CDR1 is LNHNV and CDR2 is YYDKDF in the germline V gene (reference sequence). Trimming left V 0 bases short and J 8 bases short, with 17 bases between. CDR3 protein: CATSRDLAGSLYEQFF. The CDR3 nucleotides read TGTGCCACCAGCAGAGATTTGGCGGGGAGTCTGTATGAGCAGTTCTTC.